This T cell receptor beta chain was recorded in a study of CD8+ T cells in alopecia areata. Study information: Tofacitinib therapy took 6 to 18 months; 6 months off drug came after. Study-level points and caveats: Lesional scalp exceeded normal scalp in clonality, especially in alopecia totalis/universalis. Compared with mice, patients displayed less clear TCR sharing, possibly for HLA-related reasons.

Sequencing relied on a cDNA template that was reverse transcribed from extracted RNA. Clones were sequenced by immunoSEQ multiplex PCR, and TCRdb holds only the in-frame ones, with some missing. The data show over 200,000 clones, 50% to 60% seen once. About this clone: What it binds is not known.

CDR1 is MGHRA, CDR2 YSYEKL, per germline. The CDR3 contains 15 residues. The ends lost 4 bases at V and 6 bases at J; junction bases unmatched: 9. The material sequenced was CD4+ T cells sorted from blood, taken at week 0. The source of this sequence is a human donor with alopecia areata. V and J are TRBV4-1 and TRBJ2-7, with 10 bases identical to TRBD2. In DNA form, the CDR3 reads TGCGCCAGCAGCCCAGGGAAAGCGGGGGGGCCCGAGCAGTACTTC. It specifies CASSPGKAGGPEQYF.